This TCR beta chain was obtained from a study of OX40 agonist ivuxolimab in advanced cancers. Study as a whole: Prior therapy, whether anti-PD-1, anti-PD-L1 or anti-CTLA-4, was allowed, and roughly 44% had some.

Using immunoSEQ multiplex PCR, the repertoire was profiled, and TCRdb retains in-frame clones only, with some absent. Here the sample spans more than 25,000 clones, about 90% being singletons. The study, taken as a whole, reports: Low normalized T-cell clonal expansion was also seen in some nonresponders.

Notes on this clone: What it recognizes is unknown.

V lost 6 bases and J 1 base, leaving 11 bases between the germline ends. This CDR3 contains 14 residues. From germline, CDR1 is SNHLY and CDR2 FYNNEI. On cycle 4 day 1 and cycle 7 day 1, as well as at baseline, blood was sampled. The material sequenced was CD4+ or CD8+ T cells sorted from blood, taken in a trial of the OX40 agonist ivuxolimab. The V call is TRBV2, the J call TRBJ2-3, with D tentatively TRBD2 (5 bases). This TCR derives from an adult with an advanced solid tumor such as melanoma, head and neck, liver or kidney cancer. For the CDR3, the DNA is TGTGCCAGCAGCCGCTGGGGAGGCACAGATACGCAGTATTTT. It is translated as CASSRWGGTDTQYF.